Each of the 8 T cell receptor beta chains below was sequenced from the same sample in a study of T cell changes during pregnancy in multiple sclerosis. Profiled with immunoSEQ multiplex PCR; TCRdb holds only in-frame clones, not every one. The sample lists approximately 73,000 clones; approximately 92% were seen once. The sample in question was CD4+ T cells from peripheral blood mononuclear cells, obtained before pregnancy. These receptors were obtained from a female donor with multiple sclerosis, enrolled in a pregnancy study.

CDR3 in amino acids: CASSRVQGTGELFF. In DNA, the CDR3 is TGTGCCAGCAGCCGGGTCCAGGGCACCGGGGAGCTGTTTTTT. This sequence joins TRBV2 and TRBJ2-2; D perhaps matches TRBD1 (5 bases). Germline CDR1 is SNHLY and CDR2 is FYNNEI. The CDR3 is 14 amino acids. V shed 6 bases and J shed 4 bases, with 12 bases lying between them.

This chain connects TRBV5-1 to TRBJ2-3, with 8 bases aligning to TRBD2. V lost 4 bases to trimming and J lost 1 base; unmatched junction nucleotides: 2. Germline CDR1 and CDR2: SGHRS and YFSETQ. The CDR3 length is 14 residues. The chain's CDR3 is CASSPTSGTDTQYF. The CDR3 DNA follows: TGCGCCAGCAGCCCGACTAGCGGCACAGATACGCAGTATTTT.

This clone was counted only a few times. This rearrangement joins TRBV10-3 to TRBJ2-2, with D perhaps TRBD2 (6 bases). The CDR3 extends over 12 amino acids. Germline V gene lookup returns CDR1 ENHRY and CDR2 SYGVKD. The chain's CDR3 is CASKRDTGELFF. CDR3 coding DNA: TGTGCTTCCAAGCGGGACACCGGGGAGCTGTTTTTT.

In its sample, this clone was seen once. The chain is built from TRBV28 and TRBJ1-2; D gene uncertain. The CDR3 is 13 amino acids. Germline V lookup: CDR1 MDHEN, CDR2 SYDVKM. Trimming took off 9 bases at V and 4 bases at J, with 15 bases between the two ends. The CDR3 DNA is TGTGCCAGTACCGTGTCGGGGAGCTATGGCTACACCTTC. It encodes CASTVSGSYGYTF.

The chain employs TRBV7-3 and TRBJ2-2, with D possibly being TRBD2 (5 bases). V lost 2 bases and J 1 base, leaving 14 bases between the germline ends. The germline gives CDR1 SGHTA, CDR2 FQGTGA. The CDR3 length is 17 residues. The CDR3 sequence is CASSLRVGSGNTGELFF. CDR3 nucleotide sequence: TGTGCCAGCAGCTTACGGGTGGGGAGCGGGAACACCGGGGAGCTGTTTTTT. The full variable domain, completed using reference TRBV7-3 and TRBJ2-2, is GAGVSQTPSNKVTEKGKYVELRCDPISGHTALYWYRQSLGQGPEFLIYFQGTGAADDSGLPNDRFFAVRPEGSVSTLKIQRTERGDSAVYLCASSLRVGSGNTGELFFGEGSRLTVL.

The rearrangement links TRBV5-6 to TRBJ2-3, with D possibly TRBD2 on 5 matching bases. The CDR3 is 15 amino acids. Per germline, CDR1 SGHDT and CDR2 YYEEEE. V was shortened by 3 bases and J by 0 bases, with 11 bases between the two germline ends. CDR3 protein: CASSWAGPSTDTQYF. Here the CDR3 DNA reads TGTGCCAGCAGCTGGGCGGGTCCTAGCACAGATACGCAGTATTTT.

The V call is TRBV5-1, the J call TRBJ2-3; D perhaps matches TRBD2 (5 bases). Between the trimmed V and J ends, which lost 10 bases and 6 bases, there was a span of 21 bases. Germline CDR1 and CDR2: SGHRS and YFSETQ. CDR3 length: 14 amino acids. The CDR3 DNA sequence: TGCGCCTCACATTCCGGGGTCGGCTCGGATACGCAGTATTTT. Its protein is CASHSGVGSDTQYF. Filled out from reference TRBV5-1 and TRBJ2-3, the complete variable domain reads KAGVTQTPRYLIKTRGQQVTLSCSPISGHRSVSWYQQTPGQGLQFLFEYFSETQRNKGNFPGRFSGRQFSNSRSEMNVSTLELGDSALYLCASHSGVGSDTQYFGPGTRLTVL.

The chain carries TRBV30 and TRBJ2-7; unclear D gene. This CDR3 comprises 12 residues. Germline values: CDR1 GTSNPN, CDR2 SVGIG (reference sequence). Trimming removed 1 base at V and 5 bases at J, with 9 bases between. CDR3 DNA sequence: TGTGCCTGGAGTGGAGCCACTCACGAGCAGTACTTC. It translates to CAWSGATHEQYF.